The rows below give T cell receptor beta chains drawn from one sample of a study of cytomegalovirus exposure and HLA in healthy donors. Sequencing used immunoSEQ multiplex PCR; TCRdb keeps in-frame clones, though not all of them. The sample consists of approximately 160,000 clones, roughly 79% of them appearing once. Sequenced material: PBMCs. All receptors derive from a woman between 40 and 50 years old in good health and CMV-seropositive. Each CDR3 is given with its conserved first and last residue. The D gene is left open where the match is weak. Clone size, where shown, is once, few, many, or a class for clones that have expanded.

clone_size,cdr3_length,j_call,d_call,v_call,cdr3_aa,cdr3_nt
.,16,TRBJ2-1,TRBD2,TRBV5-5,CASSRAGSSSYNEQFF,TGTGCCAGCAGCCGAGCGGGGTCAAGCTCCTACAATGAGCAGTTCTTC
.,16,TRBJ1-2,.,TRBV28,CASSLSGARYGGGYTF,TGTGCCAGCAGTTTATCAGGGGCCCGTTATGGAGGTGGCTACACCTTC
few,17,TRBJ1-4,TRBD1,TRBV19,CASSIDFGTGRKFGLFF,TGTGCCAGTAGTATAGATTTTGGGACAGGAAGGAAGTTCGGACTGTTTTTT
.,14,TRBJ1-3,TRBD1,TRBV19,CASIRTGVGNTIYF,TGTGCCAGTATTCGGACAGGGGTAGGAAACACCATATATTTT
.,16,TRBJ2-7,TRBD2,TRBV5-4,CASSLGGGGDPYEQYF,TGTGCCAGCAGCTTGGGTGGCGGGGGGGACCCCTACGAGCAGTACTTC
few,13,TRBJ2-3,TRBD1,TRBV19,CASRGTVGDTQYF,TGTGCCAGTAGGGGGACAGTCGGAGATACGCAGTATTTT
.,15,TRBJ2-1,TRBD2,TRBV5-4,CASRRAGGDYNEQFF,TGTGCCAGCCGTCGGGCGGGGGGTGATTACAATGAGCAGTTCTTC
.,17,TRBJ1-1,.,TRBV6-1,CASSGAGVWEANTEAFF,TGTGCCAGCAGTGGGGCGGGGGTTTGGGAAGCGAACACTGAAGCTTTCTTT
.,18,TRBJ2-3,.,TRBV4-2,CASTPQGVAGESTDTQYF,TGTGCCAGCACCCCACAGGGGGTAGCGGGGGAAAGCACAGATACGCAGTATTTT
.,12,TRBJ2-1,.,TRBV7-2,CASSSTSNEQFF,TGTGCCAGCAGCTCGACTAGCAATGAGCAGTTCTTC
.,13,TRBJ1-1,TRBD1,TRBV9,CASSVGQGSEAFF,TGTGCCAGCAGCGTAGGACAGGGGTCTGAAGCTTTCTTT
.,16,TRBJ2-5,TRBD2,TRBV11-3,CASSPGLAGGQETQYF,TGTGCCAGCAGCCCGGGACTAGCGGGGGGCCAAGAGACCCAGTACTTC
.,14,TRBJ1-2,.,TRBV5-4,CASSSDRANYGYTF,TGTGCCAGCAGTTCGGACAGAGCAAACTATGGCTACACCTTC
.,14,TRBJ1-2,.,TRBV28,CASITTPRDYGYTF,TGTGCCAGCATCACGACCCCACGGGATTATGGCTACACCTTC
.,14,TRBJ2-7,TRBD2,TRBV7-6,CASSSTSGSYEQYF,TGTGCCAGCAGCTCGACTAGCGGGTCCTACGAGCAGTACTTC
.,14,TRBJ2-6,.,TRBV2,CASTFSRGANVLTF,TGTGCCAGCACTTTCTCGAGGGGGGCCAACGTCCTGACTTTC
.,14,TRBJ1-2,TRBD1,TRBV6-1,CASISQGLGYGYTF,TGTGCCAGCATCTCACAGGGGCTTGGCTATGGCTACACCTTC
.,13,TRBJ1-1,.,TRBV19,CASSRKGGTEAFF,TGTGCCAGTAGTCGTAAAGGCGGGACTGAAGCTTTCTTT
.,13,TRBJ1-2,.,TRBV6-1,CASSVRTGVSYTF,TGTGCCAGCAGTGTTCGTACGGGGGTGAGCTACACCTTC
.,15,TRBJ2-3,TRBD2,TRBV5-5,CASSSPGLETDTQYF,TGTGCCAGCAGCTCACCGGGACTAGAAACAGATACGCAGTATTTT
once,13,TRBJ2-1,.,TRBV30,CAWSVSSVDNQFF,TGTGCCTGGAGTGTATCGTCTGTAGATAACCAGTTCTTC
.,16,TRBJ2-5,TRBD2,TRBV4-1,CASSQDLARGQETQYF,TGCGCCAGCAGCCAAGATCTTGCGCGGGGGCAAGAGACCCAGTACTTC
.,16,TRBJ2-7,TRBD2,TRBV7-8,CASSSQLSGGTYEQYF,TGTGCCAGCAGCTCCCAGTTGAGCGGGGGAACCTACGAGCAGTACTTC
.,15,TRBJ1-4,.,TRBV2,CASRQISGTATPLFF,TGTGCCAGCAGGCAAATATCCGGGACTGCGACTCCACTGTTTTTT
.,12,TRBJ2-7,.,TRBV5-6,CASSLLRYEQYF,TGTGCCAGCAGCTTGCTACGCTACGAGCAGTACTTC
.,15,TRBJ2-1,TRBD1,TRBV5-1,CASSFETGGGNEQFF,TGCGCCAGCAGCTTCGAGACAGGGGGGGGTAATGAGCAGTTCTTC
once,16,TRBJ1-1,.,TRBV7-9,CASSSDRTRGNTEAFF,TGTGCCAGCAGCTCCGACCGGACGCGGGGGAACACTGAAGCTTTCTTT
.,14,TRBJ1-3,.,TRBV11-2,CASSAGGYENTIYF,TGTGCCAGCAGCGCCGGGGGATACGAAAACACCATATATTTT
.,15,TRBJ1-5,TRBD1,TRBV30,CAWSVRDRGNQPQHF,TGTGCCTGGAGTGTCCGGGACAGGGGCAATCAGCCCCAGCATTTT
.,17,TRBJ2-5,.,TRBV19,CASSIGRAGRYQETQYF,TGTGCCAGTAGTATAGGGAGGGCCGGAAGGTACCAAGAGACCCAGTACTTC
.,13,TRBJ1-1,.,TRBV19,CASSRHMNTEAFF,TGTGCCAGTAGCAGACATATGAACACTGAAGCTTTCTTT
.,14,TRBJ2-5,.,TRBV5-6,CASSHTGEEETQYF,TGTGCCAGCAGCCATACAGGGGAGGAGGAGACCCAGTACTTC
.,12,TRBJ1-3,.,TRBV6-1,CASSSQGNTIYF,TGTGCCAGCAGTTCCCAGGGAAACACCATATATTTT
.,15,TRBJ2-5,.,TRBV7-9,CSSSLGQGTQETQYF,TGTTCCAGCAGCTTAGGGCAGGGAACCCAAGAGACCCAGTACTTC
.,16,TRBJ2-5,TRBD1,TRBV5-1,CASSLMDRGGRETQYF,TGCGCCAGCAGCTTGATGGACAGGGGAGGGAGAGAGACCCAGTACTTC
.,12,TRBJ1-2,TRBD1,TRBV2,CASVGTGVGYTF,TGTGCCAGCGTGGGGACAGGGGTTGGCTACACCTTC
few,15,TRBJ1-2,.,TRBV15,CATSAPPPTRYGYTF,TGTGCCACCAGCGCCCCTCCCCCCACACGCTATGGCTACACCTTC